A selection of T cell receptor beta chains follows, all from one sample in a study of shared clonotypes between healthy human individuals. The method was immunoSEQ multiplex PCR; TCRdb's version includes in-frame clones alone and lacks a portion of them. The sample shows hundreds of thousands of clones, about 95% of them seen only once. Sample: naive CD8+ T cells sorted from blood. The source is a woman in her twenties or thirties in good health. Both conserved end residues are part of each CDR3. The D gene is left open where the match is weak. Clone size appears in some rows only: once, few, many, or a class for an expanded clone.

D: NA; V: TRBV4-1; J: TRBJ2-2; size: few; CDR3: CASSPSISATGELFF; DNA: TGCGCCAGCAGTCCTAGCATCTCGGCCACCGGGGAGCTGTTTTTT
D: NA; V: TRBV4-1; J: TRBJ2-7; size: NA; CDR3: CAIPCGDASSYEQYF; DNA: TGCGCCATCCCATGTGGGGACGCCAGCTCCTACGAGCAGTACTTC
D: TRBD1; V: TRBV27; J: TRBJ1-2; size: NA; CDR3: CASGQGVQFDGYTF; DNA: TGTGCCAGCGGACAGGGGGTGCAATTTGATGGCTACACCTTC
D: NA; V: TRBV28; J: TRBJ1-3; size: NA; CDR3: CASSFDRLSSGNTIYF; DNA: TGTGCCAGCAGTTTCGACAGGCTTAGCTCTGGAAACACCATATATTTT
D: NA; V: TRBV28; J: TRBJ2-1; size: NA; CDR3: CASKMESSYNEQFF; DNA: TGTGCCAGCAAAATGGAAAGCTCCTACAATGAGCAGTTCTTC
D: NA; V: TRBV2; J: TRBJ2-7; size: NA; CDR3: CASSEAGWLLDEQYF; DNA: TGTGCCAGCAGTGAAGCCGGGTGGCTTTTAGACGAGCAGTACTTC
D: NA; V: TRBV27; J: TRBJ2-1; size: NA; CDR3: CASSLGDTYNEQFF; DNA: TGTGCCAGCAGCTTGGGAGACACCTACAATGAGCAGTTCTTC
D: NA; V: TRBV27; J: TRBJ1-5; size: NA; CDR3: CASRGRGNQPQHF; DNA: TGTGCCAGCAGGGGCAGGGGCAATCAGCCCCAGCATTTT
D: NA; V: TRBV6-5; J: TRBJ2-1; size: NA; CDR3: CASSYEFGHTNEQFF; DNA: TGTGCCAGCAGTTACGAGTTCGGACACACCAATGAGCAGTTCTTC
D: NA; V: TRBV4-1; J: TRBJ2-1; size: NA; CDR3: CASSQPLAISNEQFF; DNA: TGCGCCAGCAGCCAACCGCTAGCTATCTCCAATGAGCAGTTCTTC
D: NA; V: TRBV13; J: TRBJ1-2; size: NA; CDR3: CASSLLGHGYTF; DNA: TGTGCCAGCAGCCTTCTGGGCCATGGCTACACCTTC
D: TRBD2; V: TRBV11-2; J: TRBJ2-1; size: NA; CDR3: CASSPTWREAEQFF; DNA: TGTGCCAGCAGCCCGACTTGGCGGGAGGCTGAGCAGTTCTTC
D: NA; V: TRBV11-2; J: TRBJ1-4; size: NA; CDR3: CASSLGAERLFF; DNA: TGTGCCAGCAGCTTAGGCGCGGAACGACTGTTTTTT
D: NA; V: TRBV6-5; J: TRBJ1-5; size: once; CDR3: CASRGRHSNQPQHF; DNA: TGTGCCAGCCGAGGACGGCATAGCAATCAGCCCCAGCATTTT
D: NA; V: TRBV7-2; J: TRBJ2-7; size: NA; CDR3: CASSQGLDFYEQYF; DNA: TGTGCCAGCAGCCAGGGACTGGATTTTTACGAGCAGTACTTC
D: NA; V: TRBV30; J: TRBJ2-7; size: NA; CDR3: CAWSPSAAYEQYF; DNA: TGTGCCTGGAGTCCTTCAGCGGCCTACGAGCAGTACTTC
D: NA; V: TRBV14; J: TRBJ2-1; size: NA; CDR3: CASSQGYGNYNEQFF; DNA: TGTGCCAGCAGCCAAGGATACGGGAACTACAATGAGCAGTTCTTC
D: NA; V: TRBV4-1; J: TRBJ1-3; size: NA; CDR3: CASSQAGLTGSNTIYF; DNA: TGCGCCAGCAGCCAAGCGGGACTCACGGGATCGAACACCATATATTTT
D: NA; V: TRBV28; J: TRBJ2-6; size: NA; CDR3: CASTQGGRTSGGSGANVLTF; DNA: TGTGCCAGCACCCAAGGGGGCAGGACCTCGGGAGGTTCTGGGGCCAACGTCCTGACTTTC
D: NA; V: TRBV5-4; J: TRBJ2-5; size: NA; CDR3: CASSRWTQYF; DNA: TGTGCCAGCAGCAGGTGGACCCAGTACTTC
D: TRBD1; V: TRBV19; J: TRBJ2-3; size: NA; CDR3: CASSTQMDRSTDTQYF; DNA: TGTGCCAGTAGTACCCAAATGGACAGGAGCACAGATACGCAGTATTTT
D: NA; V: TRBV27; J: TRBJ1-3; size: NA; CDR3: CASSPKAAVLHLSGNTIYF; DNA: TGTGCCAGCAGTCCAAAGGCCGCGGTTCTTCACCTCTCTGGAAACACCATATATTTT
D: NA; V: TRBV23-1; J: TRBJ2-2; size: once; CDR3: CASMGHRYPYTGELFF; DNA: TGCGCCAGCATGGGACACCGATATCCTTACACCGGGGAGCTGTTTTTT
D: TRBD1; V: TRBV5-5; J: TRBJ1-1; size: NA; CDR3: CASRRDRGPEAFF; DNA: TGTGCCAGCAGAAGGGACAGGGGGCCTGAAGCTTTCTTT
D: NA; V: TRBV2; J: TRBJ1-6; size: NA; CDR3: CASRGVFDNSPLHF; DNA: TGTGCCAGCCGGGGAGTATTTGATAATTCACCCCTCCACTTT
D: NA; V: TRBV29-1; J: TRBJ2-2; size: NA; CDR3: CSVRLAGELFF; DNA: TGCAGCGTCAGGTTGGCCGGGGAGCTGTTTTTT
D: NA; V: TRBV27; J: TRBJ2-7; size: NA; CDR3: CASQRGAGSFSYEQYF; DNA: TGTGCCAGCCAAAGGGGCGCCGGGAGTTTCTCCTACGAGCAGTACTTC
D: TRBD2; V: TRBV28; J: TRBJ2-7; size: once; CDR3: CASSFNSGSIYEQYF; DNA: TGTGCCAGCAGCTTTAATAGCGGGAGTATCTACGAGCAGTACTTC
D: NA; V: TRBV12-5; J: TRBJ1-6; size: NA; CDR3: CASGPGTPSNSPLHF; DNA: TGTGCTAGCGGCCCCGGGACACCATCAAATTCACCCCTCCACTTT